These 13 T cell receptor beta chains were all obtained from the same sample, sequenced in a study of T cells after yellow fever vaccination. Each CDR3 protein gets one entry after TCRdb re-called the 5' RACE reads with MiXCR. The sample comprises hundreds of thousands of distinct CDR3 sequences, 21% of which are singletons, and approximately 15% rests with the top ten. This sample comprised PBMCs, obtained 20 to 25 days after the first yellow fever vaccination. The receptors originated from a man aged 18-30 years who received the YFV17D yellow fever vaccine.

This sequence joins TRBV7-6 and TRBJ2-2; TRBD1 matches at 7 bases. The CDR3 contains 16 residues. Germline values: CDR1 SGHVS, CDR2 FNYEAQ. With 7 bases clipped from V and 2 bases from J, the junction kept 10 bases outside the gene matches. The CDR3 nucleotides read TGTGCCAGCACCCTTCAACAGGGGATAAACACCGGGGAGCTGTTTTTT. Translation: CASTLQQGINTGELFF.

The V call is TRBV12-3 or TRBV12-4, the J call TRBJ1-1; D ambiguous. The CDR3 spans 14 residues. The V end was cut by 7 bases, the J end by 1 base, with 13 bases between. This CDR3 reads CASMMHPPNTEAFF. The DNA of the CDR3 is TGTGCCAGCATGATGCATCCACCGAACACTGAAGCTTTCTTT.

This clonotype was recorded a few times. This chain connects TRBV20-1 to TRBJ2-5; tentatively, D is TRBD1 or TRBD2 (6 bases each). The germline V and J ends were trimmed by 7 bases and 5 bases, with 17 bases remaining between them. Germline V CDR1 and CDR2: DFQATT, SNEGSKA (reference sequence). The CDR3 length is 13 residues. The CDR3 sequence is CSVLSIGGETQYF. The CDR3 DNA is TGCAGTGTTCTGAGCATAGGGGGGGAGACCCAGTACTTC.

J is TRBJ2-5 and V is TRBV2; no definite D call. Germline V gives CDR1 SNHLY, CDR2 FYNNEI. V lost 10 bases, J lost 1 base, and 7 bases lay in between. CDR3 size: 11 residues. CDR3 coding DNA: TGTGCCATAGGCCGCCAAGAGACCCAGTACTTC. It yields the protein CAIGRQETQYF.

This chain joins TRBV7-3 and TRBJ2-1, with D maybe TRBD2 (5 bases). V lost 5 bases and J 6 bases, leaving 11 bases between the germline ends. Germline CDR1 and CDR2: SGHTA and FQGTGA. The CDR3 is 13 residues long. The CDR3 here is CASSRPGGNEQFF. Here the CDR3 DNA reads TGTGCCAGCAGCCGTCCCGGAGGCAATGAGCAGTTCTTC.

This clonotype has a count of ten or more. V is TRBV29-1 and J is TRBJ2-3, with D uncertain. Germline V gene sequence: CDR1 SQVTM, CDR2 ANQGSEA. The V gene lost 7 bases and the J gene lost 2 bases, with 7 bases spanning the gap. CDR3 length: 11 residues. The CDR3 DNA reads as TGCAGCGCCTCGGACACAGATACGCAGTATTTT. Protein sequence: CSASDTDTQYF.

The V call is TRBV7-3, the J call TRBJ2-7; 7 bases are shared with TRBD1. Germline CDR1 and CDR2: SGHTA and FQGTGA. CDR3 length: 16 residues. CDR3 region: CPPPWATGTNSYEQYV. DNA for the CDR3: TGTCCCCCTCCCTGGGCGACAGGGACCAACTCCTACGAGCAGTACGTC.

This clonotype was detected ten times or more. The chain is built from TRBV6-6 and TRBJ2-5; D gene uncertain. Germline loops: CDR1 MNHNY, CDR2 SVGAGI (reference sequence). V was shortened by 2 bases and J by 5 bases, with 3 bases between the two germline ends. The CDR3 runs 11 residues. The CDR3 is CASSYRETQYF. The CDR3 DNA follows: TGTGCCAGCAGTTACCGGGAGACCCAGTACTTC.

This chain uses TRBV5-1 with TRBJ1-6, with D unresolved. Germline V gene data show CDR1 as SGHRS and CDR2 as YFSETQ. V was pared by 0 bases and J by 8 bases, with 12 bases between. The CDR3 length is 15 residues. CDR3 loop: CASSLEGGVHSPLHF. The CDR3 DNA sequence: TGCGCCAGCAGCTTGGAGGGTGGGGTACATTCACCCCTCCACTTT. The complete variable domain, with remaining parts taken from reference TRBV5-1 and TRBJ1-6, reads KAGVTQTPRYLIKTRGQQVTLSCSPISGHRSVSWYQQTPGQGLQFLFEYFSETQRNKGNFPGRFSGRQFSNSRSEMNVSTLELGDSALYLCASSLEGGVHSPLHFGNGTRLTVT.

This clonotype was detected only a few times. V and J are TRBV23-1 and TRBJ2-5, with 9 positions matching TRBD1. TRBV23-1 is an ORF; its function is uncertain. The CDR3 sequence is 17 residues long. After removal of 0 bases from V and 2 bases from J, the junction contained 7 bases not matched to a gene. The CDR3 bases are TGCGCCAGCAGTCAATCCGGGACAGGGAAAGGACAAGAGACCCAGTACTTC. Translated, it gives CASSQSGTGKGQETQYF.

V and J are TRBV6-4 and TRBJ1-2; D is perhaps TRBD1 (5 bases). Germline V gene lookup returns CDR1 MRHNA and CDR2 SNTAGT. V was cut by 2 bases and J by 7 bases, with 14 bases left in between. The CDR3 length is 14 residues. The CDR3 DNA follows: TGTGCCAGCAGTGACCCAGGGCGATTTGGTGGCTACACCTTC. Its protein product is CASSDPGRFGGYTF.

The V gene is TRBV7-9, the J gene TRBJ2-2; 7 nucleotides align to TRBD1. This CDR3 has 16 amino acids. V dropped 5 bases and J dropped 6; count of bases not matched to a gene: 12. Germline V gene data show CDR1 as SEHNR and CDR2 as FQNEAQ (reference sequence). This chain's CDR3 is CASSPRDSPQPGELFF. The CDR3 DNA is TGTGCCAGCAGCCCCCGGGACAGCCCGCAACCCGGGGAGCTGTTTTTT.

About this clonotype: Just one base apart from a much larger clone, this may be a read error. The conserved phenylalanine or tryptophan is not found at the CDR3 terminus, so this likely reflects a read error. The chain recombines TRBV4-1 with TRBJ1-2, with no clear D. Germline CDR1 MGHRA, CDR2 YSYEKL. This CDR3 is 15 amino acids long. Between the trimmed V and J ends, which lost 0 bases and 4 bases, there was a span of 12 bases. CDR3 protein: CASSQEGRARYGYTS. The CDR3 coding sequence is TGCGCCAGCAGCCAAGAAGGCCGCGCGCGCTATGGCTACACCTCC.